A single T cell receptor beta chain is shown here with its context. Its antigen is unknown. Profiling relied on immunoSEQ multiplex PCR, and the TCRdb table lists in-frame clones only, not all of them. The sample yields roughly 58,000 clones, around four fifths seen once. This record comes from a study of OX40 agonist ivuxolimab in advanced cancers. Study-level results: Undetermined was the antigen specificity of the expanded peripheral T cells.

This receptor was identified in an adult with an advanced solid tumor such as melanoma, head and neck, liver or kidney cancer. The source was CD4+ or CD8+ T cells sorted from blood, collected in a trial of the OX40 agonist ivuxolimab.

The CDR3 nucleotides are TGTGCCAGCAGTGATTTAAGGGGATGGGGCACAGATACGCAGTATTTT. Protein sequence: CASSDLRGWGTDTQYF. This chain joins TRBV6-1 and TRBJ2-3, with a weak D call TRBD1 (5 bases). The CDR3 covers 16 residues. Germline loops: CDR1 MNHNS, CDR2 SASEGT. Between the trimmed V and J ends, which lost 3 bases and 1 base, there was a span of 14 bases.